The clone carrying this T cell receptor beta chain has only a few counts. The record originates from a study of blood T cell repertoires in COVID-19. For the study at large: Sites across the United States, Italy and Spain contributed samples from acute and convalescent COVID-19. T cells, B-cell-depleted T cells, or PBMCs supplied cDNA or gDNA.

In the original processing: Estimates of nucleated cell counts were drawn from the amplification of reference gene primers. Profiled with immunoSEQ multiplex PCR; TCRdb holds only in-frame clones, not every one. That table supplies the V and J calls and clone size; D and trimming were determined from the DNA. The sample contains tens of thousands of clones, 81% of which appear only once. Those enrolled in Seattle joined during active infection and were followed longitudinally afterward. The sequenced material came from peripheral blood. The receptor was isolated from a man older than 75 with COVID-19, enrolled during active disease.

The CDR3 DNA reads TGTGCCAGCAGCGGGGGGACAGACAACTATGGCTACACCTTC. As protein: CASSGGTDNYGYTF. The gene calls are TRBV5-4 and TRBJ1-2, with 7 nucleotides matching TRBD1. The germline gives CDR1 SGHNT, CDR2 YYREEE (reference sequence). The CDR3 consists of 14 residues. The V gene end was trimmed by 4 bases and the J gene end by 2 bases; junction bases not matched to a gene: 5.